This T cell receptor beta chain was captured by sequencing in a study of shared clonotypes between healthy human individuals. CDR3 size: 15 residues. V trimming: 5 bases; J trimming: 1 base; junction bases outside the gene matches: 6. CDR1 is MDHEN, CDR2 SYDVKM, per germline. A remark on this clone: This sample includes further DNA sequences coding for the same CDR3.

Clones were read by immunoSEQ multiplex PCR, and TCRdb kept only the in-frame ones, dropping some. Of roughly 760,000 clones in the sample, under 80% are singletons; the top ten hold over 1.5%. J is TRBJ2-3 and V is TRBV28; 7 bases agree with TRBD2. The sample taken for sequencing was memory CD4+ T cells sorted from blood. Subset: CD45RA-negative fraction. The origin of this receptor is a woman in her 30s in good health. The CDR3 spells CASSLAGVGTDTQYF. DNA of the CDR3: TGTGCCAGCAGTCTGGCGGGAGTTGGCACAGATACGCAGTATTTT.